This T cell receptor (beta chain) is from a study of T cell repertoires in cytomegalovirus infection. Background on the study: The public TCR beta signatures pointed to both CMV infection and matching HLA type.

The CDR3 loop spans 15 amino acids. Germline V gives CDR1 LNHNV, CDR2 YYDKDF (reference sequence). The V gene lost 7 bases and the J gene lost 4 bases, with 18 bases spanning the gap. This clonotype was found a few times. The antigen remains undetermined. TCRdb re-derived calls from the reads in MiXCR, one entry per CDR3 protein. The sample holds hundreds of thousands of distinct CDR3 sequences; about 24% are singletons and the top ten take 7% to 9%. Study results and limitations: Across the ex vivo response, the dominant clonotypes were HLA-C-restricted CMV-specific TCR beta clonotypes. Identification of carriers of CMV plus the relevant HLA was performed using cumulative public TCR beta family frequency.

This clonotype originated in a human donor in good health (CMV status not recorded). Some clones in this sample may be carry-over from other donors' samples. The gene calls are TRBV15 and TRBJ2-3; D is unresolved. What was sequenced was CD8+ T cells from PBMCs. CDR3 bases: TGTGCCACCACACCCACCGGAATGGTAGCAGATACGCAGTATTTT. The encoded protein is CATTPTGMVADTQYF.